The 17 T cell receptor beta chains below all came from one sample that was sequenced in a study of T cells after yellow fever vaccination. TCRdb redid the calling of the 5' RACE reads with MiXCR, one entry per CDR3 protein. In the table there are 68,000 or so distinct CDR3 sequences, about 6.5% of which are singletons. The input for sequencing was CD8+ T cells sorted from PBMCs, taken about 49 days after the first yellow fever vaccination. The receptors shown here come from a man aged 18-30 years who received the YFV17D yellow fever vaccine.

The sample holds a few counts of this clonotype. The chain employs TRBV6-1 and TRBJ2-3; D not resolved. The germline gives CDR1 MNHNS, CDR2 SASEGT. V was shortened by 6 bases and J by 6 bases, with 19 bases between the two germline ends. The CDR3 contains 15 residues. CDR3: CASSPRALAVDTQYF. The DNA for the CDR3 is TGTGCCAGCAGCCCCCGGGCCCTGGCCGTGGATACGCAGTATTTT.

This clonotype occurred a few times. V is TRBV11-2 and J is TRBJ2-1; 9 nucleotides line up with TRBD2. The CDR3 is 15 amino acids. The germline gives CDR1 SGHAT, CDR2 FQNNGV. V shed 5 bases and J 3 bases; nucleotides not matched to a gene: 5. As DNA, the CDR3 is TGTGCCAGCAGCCGATTAGCGGGGGACTACAATGAGCAGTTCTTC. Amino acid sequence: CASSRLAGDYNEQFF. The complete variable domain, with remaining parts taken from reference TRBV11-2 and TRBJ2-1, reads EAGVAQSPRYKIIEKRQSVAFWCNPISGHATLYWYQQILGQGPKLLIQFQNNGVVDDSQLPKDRFSAERLKGVDSTLKIQPAKLEDSAVYLCASSRLAGDYNEQFFGPGTRLTVL.

V gene TRBV6-5 combines with J gene TRBJ1-6, with 7 bases fitting TRBD1. CDR3 length equals 16 residues. J gave up 3 bases and V 0 bases, and 2 bases lay outside the gene matches. Germline V CDR1 and CDR2: MNHEY, SVGAGI. This CDR3 is CASSYSGQLYNSPLHF. CDR3 coding DNA: TGTGCCAGCAGTTACTCGGGACAGCTCTATAATTCACCCCTCCACTTT.

In this sample, this clonotype turned up many times. The chain recombines TRBV4-1 with TRBJ1-1, with TRBD1 identical over 9 bases. The V and J ends lost 3 bases and 6 bases, in that order; junction bases with no gene match: 8. Germline values: CDR1 MGHRA, CDR2 YSYEKL. The CDR3 length is 15 residues. CDR3 loop: CASSQTGQGTAEAFF. Written as DNA, the CDR3 is TGCGCCAGCAGCCAGACGGGACAGGGAACGGCTGAAGCTTTCTTT.

The table lists this clonotype with many counts. CDR3 sequence (DNA): TGTGCCAGCAGTGCAGGGGTTAGCAATGAGCAGTTCTTC. Translating gives CASSAGVSNEQFF. This sequence joins TRBV6-4 and TRBJ2-1, with a tentative D call TRBD1 (6 bases). Germline assignment: CDR1 MRHNA and CDR2 SNTAGT. This CDR3 comprises 13 residues. The V end lost 4 bases, the J end lost 6 bases, and 10 bases lay between the germline ends.

This clonotype was found many times. The V and J genes are TRBV5-1 and TRBJ2-1; TRBD2 aligns across 8 bases. With 3 bases clipped from V and 6 bases from J, the junction kept 2 bases outside the gene matches. The CDR3 loop spans 13 amino acids. In germline, CDR1 is SGHRS, CDR2 YFSETQ. The CDR3: CASSWTSSNEQFF. CDR3 bases: TGCGCCAGCAGCTGGACTAGCAGCAATGAGCAGTTCTTC.

This clonotype was found many times. This chain uses TRBV4-2 with TRBJ2-1, with D hard to call. The CDR3 runs 12 residues. Per germline, CDR1 LGHNA and CDR2 YNFKEQ. V was cut by 2 bases and J by 5 bases, with 4 bases left in between. The CDR3 region has the DNA TGTGCCAGCAGCCAACCCAACAATGAGCAGTTCTTC. Protein: CASSQPNNEQFF.

This clonotype turned up a few times. The CDR3 region is CASSYVMNQPQHF. The CDR3 bases are TGTGCCAGCAGTTACGTTATGAATCAGCCCCAGCATTTT. The chain combines TRBV6-2 or TRBV6-3 with TRBJ1-5; the D is unclear. The V gene lost 2 bases and the J gene lost 4 bases, with 6 bases spanning the gap. The germline V gene has CDR1 MNHEY and CDR2 SVGEGT. The CDR3 spans 13 residues.

This clonotype was seen ten or more times. V is TRBV25-1 and J is TRBJ1-2; D uncertain. CDR3 length: 13 amino acids. Germline lookup yields CDR1 MGHDK and CDR2 SYGVNS. V was cut by 3 bases and J by 8 bases, with 13 bases left in between. The CDR3 sequence is CASSDLGRRGYTF. Written as DNA, the CDR3 is TGTGCCAGCAGTGATCTTGGCCGGAGAGGCTACACCTTC.

This clonotype turned up a few times. The rearrangement links TRBV5-1 to TRBJ2-7; D uncertain. This CDR3 has 17 amino acids. The V gene's germline CDR1 is SGHRS and CDR2 YFSETQ. Trimming took off 3 bases at V and 3 bases at J, with 22 bases between the two ends. DNA for the CDR3: TGCGCCAGCAGCTGGGCCCCACGGCGAGTAAAAGGCTACGAGCAGTACTTC. Residues: CASSWAPRRVKGYEQYF.

This clonotype was counted a few times. The V gene is TRBV11-2, the J gene TRBJ2-5; perhaps D is TRBD1 or TRBD2 (5 bases each). V dropped 1 base and J dropped 7 bases, with 13 bases sitting between them. CDR3 length: 14 residues. CDR1 SGHAT and CDR2 FQNNGV come from the germline V gene. CDR3 in amino acids: CASSLVLGDGTQYF. CDR3 DNA: TGTGCCAGCAGCTTAGTTTTGGGGGACGGGACCCAGTACTTC.

This clonotype was picked up a small number of times. This chain links TRBV4-3 with TRBJ1-2; a possible D gene is TRBD1 (5 bases). V lost 0 bases to trimming and J lost 4 bases, with 27 bases between them. CDR1 is LGHNA, CDR2 YSLEER, per germline. The CDR3 length is 20 residues. CDR3 loop: CASSQDREGDHILGFYGYTF. The CDR3 DNA reads TGCGCCAGCAGCCAAGACAGGGAAGGCGACCACATACTAGGATTCTATGGCTACACCTTC.

This clonotype was detected only a few times. V is TRBV7-9 and J is TRBJ2-7, with D perhaps given as TRBD1 or TRBD2 (5 bases each). CDR1 SEHNR and CDR2 FQNEAQ come from the germline V gene (reference sequence). This CDR3 spans 17 amino acids. V lost 8 bases, J lost 5 bases, and 28 bases lay in between. The CDR3 DNA sequence: TGTGCCAGCGGCTCCCCCTCCGGGGACGGGACCCCAGACGAGCAGTACTTC. It yields the protein CASGSPSGDGTPDEQYF.

CDR3 bases: TGTGCCAGCATCTCGGGCCCGAAAGAGGACAGTGACCGGGATACGCAGTATTTT. Translated, it gives CASISGPKEDSDRDTQYF. J is TRBJ2-3 and V is TRBV25-1, with D perhaps matching TRBD1 (6 bases). V gave up 7 bases and J gave up 6 bases, with 29 bases separating them. Germline CDR1 MGHDK, CDR2 SYGVNS. The CDR3 loop spans 18 amino acids.

This clonotype was observed a few times. J is TRBJ2-2 and V is TRBV7-6, with 11 bases aligning to TRBD1. Germline V gene sequence: CDR1 SGHVS, CDR2 FNYEAQ. This CDR3 spans 19 amino acids. J gave up 4 bases and V 2 bases, and 12 bases lay outside the gene matches. CDR3 region: CASSLKLVPGQGGTGELFF. The CDR3 coding sequence is TGTGCCAGCAGCTTAAAACTTGTTCCGGGACAGGGGGGCACCGGGGAGCTGTTTTTT.

The J gene is TRBJ2-3, the V gene TRBV6-5; 7 positions agree with TRBD1. The trim removed 4 bases at V and 6 bases at J, leaving 1 base unmatched. This CDR3 region has 12 residues. Germline V gene data show CDR1 as MNHEY and CDR2 as SVGAGI. The CDR3 loop reads CASSSQGDTQYF. CDR3 coding DNA: TGTGCCAGCAGTTCACAGGGGGATACGCAGTATTTT.

For this clonotype: This could be a read error, since a much larger clone is one nucleotide away. The V gene is TRBV6-5, the J gene TRBJ1-6, with 8 bases aligning to TRBD1. The ends lost 2 bases at V and 10 bases at J; junction bases unmatched: 4. CDR1 and CDR2 from the germline V gene are MNHEY and SVGAGI. The CDR3 totals 14 residues. The CDR3, as DNA: TGTGCCAGCAGTTACGTGACAGGGGCCTCACCCCTCCACTTT. This sequence encodes CASSYVTGASPLHF.